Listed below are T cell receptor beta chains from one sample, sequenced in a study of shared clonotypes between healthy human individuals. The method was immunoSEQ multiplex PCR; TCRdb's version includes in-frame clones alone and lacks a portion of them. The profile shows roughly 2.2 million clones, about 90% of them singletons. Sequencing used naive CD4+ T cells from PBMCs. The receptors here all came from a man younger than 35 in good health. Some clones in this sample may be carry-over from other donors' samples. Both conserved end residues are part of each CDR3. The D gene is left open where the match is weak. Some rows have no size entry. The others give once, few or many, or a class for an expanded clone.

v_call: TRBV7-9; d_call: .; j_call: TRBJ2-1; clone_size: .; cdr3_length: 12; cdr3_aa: CASSSLSNEQFF; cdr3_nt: TGTGCCAGCAGCTCCCTTAGCAATGAGCAGTTCTTC
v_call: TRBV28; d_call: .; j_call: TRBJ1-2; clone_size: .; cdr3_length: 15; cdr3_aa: CASTLQREIYYGYTF; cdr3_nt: TGTGCCAGCACACTGCAAAGGGAGATTTACTATGGCTACACCTTC
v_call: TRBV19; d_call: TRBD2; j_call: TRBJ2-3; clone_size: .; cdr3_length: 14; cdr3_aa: CASKTRTSSDTQYF; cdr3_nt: TGTGCCAGTAAAACCAGGACTAGCAGTGATACGCAGTATTTT
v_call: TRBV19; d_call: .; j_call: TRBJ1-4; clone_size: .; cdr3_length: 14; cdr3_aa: CASSRRGLNEKLFF; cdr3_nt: TGTGCCAGTAGTAGGAGGGGCCTGAATGAAAAACTGTTTTTT
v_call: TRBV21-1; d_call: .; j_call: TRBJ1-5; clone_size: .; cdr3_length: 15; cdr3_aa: CASQMGRRLRQPQHF; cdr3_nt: TGTGCCAGCCAAATGGGGCGTCGTCTAAGGCAGCCCCAGCATTTT
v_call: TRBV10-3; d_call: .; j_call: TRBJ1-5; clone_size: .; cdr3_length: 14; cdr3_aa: CAISAGTENQPQHF; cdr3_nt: TGTGCCATCAGTGCGGGAACAGAGAATCAGCCCCAGCATTTT
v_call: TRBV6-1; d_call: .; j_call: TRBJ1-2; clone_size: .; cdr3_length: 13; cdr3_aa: CASSETGLYGYTF; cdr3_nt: TGTGCCAGCAGCGAAACAGGGCTCTATGGCTACACCTTC
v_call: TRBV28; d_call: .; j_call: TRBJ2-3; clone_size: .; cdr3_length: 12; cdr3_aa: CASSLWGDTQYF; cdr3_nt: TGTGCCAGCAGTTTATGGGGAGATACGCAGTATTTT
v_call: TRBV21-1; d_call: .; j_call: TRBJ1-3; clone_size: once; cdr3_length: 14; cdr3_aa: CASSKKPSGNTIYF; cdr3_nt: TGTGCCAGCAGCAAAAAACCCTCTGGAAACACCATATATTTT
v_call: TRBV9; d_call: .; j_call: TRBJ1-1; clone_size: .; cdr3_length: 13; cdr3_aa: CASSAKGGVRAFF; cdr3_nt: TGTGCCAGCAGCGCCAAAGGGGGAGTGCGGGCTTTCTTT
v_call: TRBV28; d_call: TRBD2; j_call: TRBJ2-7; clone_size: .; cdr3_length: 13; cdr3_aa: CASRWTSSYEQYF; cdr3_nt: TGTGCCAGCAGGTGGACTAGCTCCTACGAGCAGTACTTC
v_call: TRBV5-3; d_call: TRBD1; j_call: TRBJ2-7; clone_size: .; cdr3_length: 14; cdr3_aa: CASSQEQGATEQYF; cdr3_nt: TGTGCCAGCAGCCAAGAACAGGGGGCCACCGAGCAGTACTTC
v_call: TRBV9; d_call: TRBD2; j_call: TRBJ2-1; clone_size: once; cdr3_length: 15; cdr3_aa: CASSVDGRAYNEQFF; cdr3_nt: TGTGCCAGCAGCGTTGACGGGAGGGCCTACAATGAGCAGTTCTTC